The 11 T cell receptor beta chains given below trace back to one sample, sequenced in a study of T-cell memory formation after mild COVID-19 (dated by TCRdb to the early 2020s). The method behind the library was 5' RACE. This sample was sequenced with an Illumina NovaSeq 6000. The public reads were reanalyzed by TCRdb: fastp trimming at Q25, MiXCR alignment, in-frame beta chains only. When rows share a CDR3 protein, they turn into one entry using the most common DNA and genes. For this sample the table gives roughly 80,000 distinct CDR3 sequences, of which 20% to 30% were detected only once. Of the sample, under 55% is held by the ten largest clones. Sequencing was carried out using PBMCs or a T cell subset sorted from them (not recorded which). The receptors shown here come from a man aged 18 to 35 who had mild COVID-19 (a few samples of this study predate the infection). The sample titles of this study are shuffled in the database, so cell type and time point are left out; the donor was told from shared clones.

V usage is TRBV7-2 and J usage is TRBJ2-3, with 8 bases identical to TRBD1. The germline CDR1 and CDR2 sequences are SGHTA and FQGNSA. V was clipped by 5 bases and J by 5 bases; unmatched bases: 6. The CDR3 is made up of 14 amino acids. For the CDR3, the DNA is TGTGCCAGCAGCCTAGTTACAGGGGGAGATACGCAGTATTTT. Its protein product is CASSLVTGGDTQYF. Complete variable domain (other parts from reference TRBV7-2 and TRBJ2-3): GAGVSQSPSNKVTEKGKDVELRCDPISGHTALYWYRQSLGQGLEFLIYFQGNSAPDKSGLPSDRFSAERTGGSVSTLTIQRTQQEDSAVYLCASSLVTGGDTQYFGPGTRLTVL.

J is TRBJ1-2 and V is TRBV4-1; perhaps TRBD1 as D (5 bases). The CDR3 spans 14 residues. Germline loops: CDR1 MGHRA, CDR2 YSYEKL. V lost 3 bases and J 6 bases, leaving 14 bases between the germline ends. DNA for the CDR3: TGCGCCAGCAGCCAGACCCAGGGTTCAAATGGCTACACCTTC. Protein: CASSQTQGSNGYTF.

J is TRBJ2-1 and V is TRBV6-5; D not certain. V was pared by 0 bases and J by 5 bases, with 11 bases between. The CDR3 totals 15 residues. Germline CDR1 is MNHEY and CDR2 is SVGAGI. CDR3 residues: CASSYSSSRNNEQFF. CDR3 sequence (DNA): TGTGCCAGCAGTTACTCGAGCAGCCGCAACAATGAGCAGTTCTTC.

This clonotype was found a few times. CDR3 protein: CASSSTRPGQEILNTEAFF. The DNA for the CDR3 is TGTGCCAGCAGCTCAACCCGCCCGGGACAGGAGATACTGAACACTGAAGCTTTCTTT. The rearrangement joins TRBV7-9 to TRBJ1-1, with 8 bases that match TRBD1. After removal of 4 bases from V and 0 bases from J, the junction contained 16 bases not matched to a gene. In germline, CDR1 is SEHNR, CDR2 FQNEAQ (reference sequence). CDR3 length: 19 amino acids.

In DNA form, the CDR3 reads TGCGCCAGCAGCTCCCCGTCGAATGAAAAACTGTTTTTT. Amino acids: CASSSPSNEKLFF. The chain links TRBV5-1 to TRBJ1-4; no reliable D call. The V end was cut by 3 bases, the J end by 5 bases, with 8 bases between. Germline CDR1 is SGHRS and CDR2 is YFSETQ. The CDR3 consists of 13 residues.

In this sample, this clonotype turned up many times. The chain recombines TRBV7-9 with TRBJ2-5, with TRBD2 identical over 9 bases. Unmatched junction bases numbered 9, after V lost 8 bases and J lost 5 bases. The CDR3 spans 14 residues. CDR1 SEHNR and CDR2 FQNEAQ come from the germline V gene (reference sequence). CDR3 sequence reads: CASRVSGGMETQYF. CDR3 in DNA: TGTGCCAGCCGAGTGAGCGGGGGGATGGAGACCCAGTACTTC.

V is TRBV12-3 or TRBV12-4 and J is TRBJ2-5; the match to TRBD1 covers 8 bases. Germline trimming cut 1 base from V and 5 bases from J; bases unmatched to any gene: 6. This CDR3 spans 15 amino acids. The CDR3 region has the DNA TGTGCCAGCAGTTTAGTTGGTCAGGGGGCGGAGACCCAGTACTTC. It is translated as CASSLVGQGAETQYF.

This clonotype showed up just a few times. This chain links TRBV4-2 with TRBJ1-1, with a weak D call TRBD1 (5 bases). This CDR3 comprises 16 residues. The ends were cut back, 1 base at V and 3 bases at J, with 15 bases in the middle. The germline V gene encodes CDR1 LGHNA and CDR2 YNFKEQ. Here the CDR3 reads CASSQGPGPGDTEAFF. The CDR3 bases are TGTGCCAGCAGCCAAGGCCCGGGGCCGGGGGACACTGAAGCTTTCTTT.

This clonotype was counted between two and nine times. V is TRBV4-2 and J is TRBJ1-5; D possibly corresponds to TRBD1 (5 bases). Trimming pared 0 bases from V and 15 bases from J, leaving 21 bases between. The CDR3 length is 15 residues. Germline V gives CDR1 LGHNA, CDR2 YNFKEQ. For the CDR3, the DNA is TGTGCCAGCAGCCAAGACCCCGGGGTGACAGACAGAGTGCATTTT. This encodes CASSQDPGVTDRVHF.

The V call is TRBV5-6, the J call TRBJ2-7, with 8 bases fitting TRBD1. Trimming at V came to 4 bases and at J to 5 bases, leaving 8 bases not matched to a gene. This CDR3 contains 14 residues. CDR1 is SGHDT and CDR2 is YYEEEE in the germline V gene. The CDR3 sequence is CASSTGQGFDEQYV. CDR3 bases: TGTGCCAGCAGCACCGGACAGGGTTTCGACGAGCAGTACGTC.

This clonotype was seen more than once but under ten times. This chain joins TRBV4-1 and TRBJ2-7; no clear D gene. The CDR3 sequence is 15 residues long. CDR1 and CDR2 (germline): MGHRA, YSYEKL. V lost 0 bases and J 2 bases, leaving 11 bases between the germline ends. DNA for the CDR3: TGCGCCAGCAGCCAAGAAGCCCCTACGGCCTACGAGCAGTACTTC. Translating it yields CASSQEAPTAYEQYF.